This T cell receptor beta chain comes out of a study of T cells in Graves' hyperthyroidism and ophthalmopathy. A few counts support this clonotype. This CDR3 region has 15 residues. Trimming removed 0 bases at V and 3 bases at J, with 10 bases between. Germline-derived CDR1 and CDR2 are SGHKS and YYEKEE (reference sequence). RNA transcripts yielded amplified TCR beta CDR3 regions. First-round RT-PCR of the TCR CDR3 relied on the HTBI primer set. TCRdb re-called the multiplex PCR reads through MiXCR, storing one row per CDR3 protein. This table holds about 130,000 distinct CDR3 sequences, approximately 20% found once.

This chain links TRBV5-5 with TRBJ2-1; perhaps TRBD2 as D (5 bases). Sequenced input: blood. The clonotype originates from a woman in her forties or fifties with Graves' hyperthyroidism that later progressed to Graves' ophthalmopathy. CDR3 sequence reads: CASSLAQRNYNEQFF. For the CDR3, the DNA is TGTGCCAGCAGCTTGGCCCAGCGGAACTACAATGAGCAGTTCTTC.